This record looks at one TCR beta chain sequence and its context. These data belong to a study of blood T cell repertoires in COVID-19. Study summary: COVID-19 samples from acute and convalescent phases originated in the United States, Italy and Spain. T cells, B-cell-depleted T cells, or PBMCs supplied cDNA or gDNA.

In the original processing: Reference gene primer amplification in the assay estimated nucleated cell counts. Method: immunoSEQ multiplex PCR; TCRdb's copy keeps in-frame clones and lacks some. From that table come the V and J calls and clone size; the DNA was used to work out D and trimming. The sample has some 100,000 clones, roughly 81% seen once; the top ten hold around 9.3%. Germline V lookup: CDR1 SGHRS, CDR2 YFSETQ. V was trimmed by 2 bases and J by 0 bases, leaving 9 bases between them. This CDR3 comprises 14 residues. The V gene is TRBV5-1, the J gene TRBJ2-7; D may be TRBD2 (5 bases). The clonotype originates from a human donor in a cohort sampled during active COVID-19. The specimen was peripheral blood. For the CDR3, the DNA is TGCGCCAGCAGCTTCGCGGGCAGCTCCTACGAGCAGTACTTC. Residues: CASSFAGSSYEQYF.